The 5 T cell receptor beta chains reported below all come from one sample, sequenced in a study of beta chain features in type 1 diabetes. No antigen is known for these receptors. General study results and limits: In all four CD4+ subsets, TCRB CDR3 length was significantly, moderately reduced in type 1 diabetes.

What was sequenced were expressed TCRB transcripts, since all of the isolated RNA had been reverse transcribed. TCRdb's copy holds only in-frame clones and misses some; the assay was immunoSEQ multiplex PCR. The repertoire holds about 660,000 clones, about an eighth seen once, with 0.04% in the top ten. The sample consisted of naive CD4+ T cells from blood. All receptors come from a man younger than 35 with type 1 diabetes.

The chain recombines TRBV23-1 with TRBJ1-5; no definite D call. TRBV23-1 is identified as an open reading frame with a role that is uncertain. CDR3 size: 15 residues. V was trimmed by 4 bases and J by 2 bases, leaving 12 bases between them. CDR3 loop: CASSPWWGGNQPQHF. The DNA of the CDR3 is TGCGCCAGCAGTCCCTGGTGGGGAGGCAATCAGCCCCAGCATTTT.

This clone was recorded a few times. This chain connects TRBV7-2 to TRBJ1-5; no firm D call. The CDR3 has 14 amino acids. V shed 2 bases and J shed 3 bases, with 8 bases lying between them. The germline V gene encodes CDR1 SGHTA and CDR2 FQGNSA. The CDR3 DNA follows: TGTGCCAGCAGCTTATCCGCCTCCAATCAGCCCCAGCATTTT. The encoded protein is CASSLSASNQPQHF.

The chain recombines TRBV29-1 with TRBJ2-2; 7 positions match TRBD1. In germline, CDR1 is SQVTM, CDR2 ANQGSEA. The V and J ends lost 4 bases and 5 bases, in that order; junction bases with no gene match: 10. This CDR3 has 15 residues. CDR3 DNA: TGCAGCGTTGTTATACAGGGGAGAGGGACCGGGGAGCTGTTTTTT. Protein product: CSVVIQGRGTGELFF.

The chain has TRBV4-1 and TRBJ1-4; no definite D call. Germline V lookup: CDR1 MGHRA, CDR2 YSYEKL. The CDR3 spans 16 residues. The V and J ends lost 1 base and 4 bases respectively, with 13 bases between them. CDR3: CASSQVKGRINEKLFF. Here the CDR3 DNA reads TGCGCCAGCAGCCAAGTCAAAGGACGCATTAATGAAAAACTGTTTTTT.

The chain uses TRBV2 and TRBJ2-7, with a possible D match to TRBD1 (6 bases). V was cut by 6 bases and J by 5 bases, with 17 bases left in between. Germline CDR1 and CDR2: SNHLY and FYNNEI. The length of the CDR3 is 14 residues. This CDR3 is CASSPNGTPNEQYF. The CDR3 nucleotides are TGTGCCAGCAGCCCCAACGGGACACCGAACGAGCAGTACTTC.